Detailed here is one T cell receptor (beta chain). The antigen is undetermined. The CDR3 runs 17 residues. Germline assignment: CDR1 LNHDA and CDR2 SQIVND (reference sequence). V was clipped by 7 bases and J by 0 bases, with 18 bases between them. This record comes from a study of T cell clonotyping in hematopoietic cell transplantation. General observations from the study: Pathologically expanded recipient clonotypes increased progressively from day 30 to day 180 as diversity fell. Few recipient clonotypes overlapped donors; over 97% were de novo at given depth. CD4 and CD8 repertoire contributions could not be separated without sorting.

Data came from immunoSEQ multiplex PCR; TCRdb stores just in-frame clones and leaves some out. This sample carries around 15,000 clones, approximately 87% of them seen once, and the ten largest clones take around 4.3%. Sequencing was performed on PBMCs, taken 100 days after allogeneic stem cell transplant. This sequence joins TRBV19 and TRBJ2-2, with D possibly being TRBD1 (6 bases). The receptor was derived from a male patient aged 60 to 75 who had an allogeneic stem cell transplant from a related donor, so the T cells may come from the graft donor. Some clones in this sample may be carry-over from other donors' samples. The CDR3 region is CASTSGRDTTNTGELFF. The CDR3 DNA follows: TGTGCCAGTACCTCAGGCCGGGACACTACGAACACCGGGGAGCTGTTTTTT. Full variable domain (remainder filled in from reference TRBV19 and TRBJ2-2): DGGITQSPKYLFRKEGQNVTLSCEQNLNHDAMYWYRQDPGQGLRLIYYSQIVNDFQKGDIAEGYSVSREKKESFPLTVTSAQKNPTAFYLCASTSGRDTTNTGELFFGEGSRLTVL.